These 30 T cell receptor beta chains came from one sample sequenced in a study of cytomegalovirus exposure and HLA in healthy donors. Both 60 Vbeta primers and 13 Jbeta primers went into the PCR. Method: immunoSEQ multiplex PCR; TCRdb's copy keeps in-frame clones and lacks some. This sample has over 100,000 clones, with about four fifths found just once. Sequencing was done on a sample of PBMCs. These TCRs come from a man aged 30-40 years in good health and CMV-seropositive.

The V and J genes are TRBV5-1 and TRBJ2-5; D is perhaps TRBD2 (6 bases). The CDR3 is 15 amino acids. Looked up from germline, CDR1 is SGHRS and CDR2 is YFSETQ. Trimming removed 0 bases from V and 5 bases from J, with 14 bases in between. CDR3: CASSLVERVWETQYF. CDR3 nucleotide sequence: TGCGCCAGCAGCTTGGTAGAGCGGGTATGGGAGACCCAGTACTTC.

This sequence joins TRBV13 and TRBJ2-1; the match to TRBD2 covers 13 bases. Germline lookup yields CDR1 PRHDT and CDR2 FYEKMQ (reference sequence). The CDR3 loop spans 18 amino acids. The trim removed 6 bases at V and 8 bases at J, leaving 16 bases unmatched. The CDR3 DNA follows: TGTGCCAGCAGTCCAACCGGACTAGCGGGAGCAAGGGGGGATGAGCAGTTCTTC. Protein product: CASSPTGLAGARGDEQFF.

This chain connects TRBV19 to TRBJ1-2, with 7 bases identical to TRBD1. Germline loops: CDR1 LNHDA, CDR2 SQIVND (reference sequence). V lost 4 bases to trimming and J lost 8 bases; unmatched junction nucleotides: 7. The CDR3 is made up of 13 amino acids. CDR3 bases: TGTGCCAGTAGTACAGGAAGGGGGCGAGGCTACACCTTC. It translates to CASSTGRGRGYTF.

The chain uses TRBV6-1 and TRBJ1-6, with unresolved D. Germline lookup yields CDR1 MNHNS and CDR2 SASEGT. The CDR3 runs 17 residues. The V and J ends lost 3 bases and 4 bases respectively, with 16 bases between them. CDR3 coding DNA: TGTGCCAGCAGTGACTACGATCCCGGGTCTTATAATTCACCCCTCCACTTT. This codes for CASSDYDPGSYNSPLHF.

The chain combines TRBV10-3 with TRBJ2-1; TRBD2 might be the D (6 bases). Trimming stripped 2 bases from V and 6 bases from J, with 11 bases between. Germline V gene data show CDR1 as ENHRY and CDR2 as SYGVKD. The CDR3 consists of 14 residues. CDR3 amino acids: CAISEAGPGNEQFF. The CDR3 coding sequence is TGTGCCATCAGTGAGGCGGGACCAGGCAATGAGCAGTTCTTC.

The rearrangement links TRBV13 to TRBJ1-1; maybe TRBD1 (5 bases). V was shortened by 5 bases and J by 6 bases, with 13 bases between the two germline ends. CDR3 size: 13 residues. Germline V gives CDR1 PRHDT, CDR2 FYEKMQ (reference sequence). DNA for the CDR3: TGTGCCAGCAGCACTCTCGGGGGGTCTGAAGCTTTCTTT. It specifies CASSTLGGSEAFF.

The chain links TRBV5-1 to TRBJ2-3; tentatively, D is TRBD2 (6 bases). There are 14 residues in the CDR3. V was pared by 1 base and J by 1 base, with 7 bases between. CDR1 is SGHRS, CDR2 YFSETQ, per germline. CDR3 nucleotides: TGCGCCAGCAGCTTGCCTAGCGGCACAGATACGCAGTATTTT. Protein: CASSLPSGTDTQYF.

DNA of the CDR3: TGTGCCAGTAGTTCGGACAGGGCCTATGGCTACACCTTC. Its protein product is CASSSDRAYGYTF. V and J are TRBV19 and TRBJ1-2, with TRBD1 matching over 8 bases. The CDR3 has 13 residues. The V segment lost 5 bases and the J segment 4 bases; nucleotides outside the gene matches: 3. Germline CDR1 reads LNHDA; CDR2 reads SQIVND (reference sequence).

The chain has TRBV11-2 and TRBJ1-2, with D uncertain. With 2 bases removed from V and 3 bases from J, the gap between germline ends came to 10 bases. This CDR3 contains 14 residues. Looked up from germline, CDR1 is SGHAT and CDR2 is FQNNGV. This CDR3 reads CASSLSGNYYGYTF. As DNA, the CDR3 is TGTGCCAGCAGCTTATCCGGGAACTACTATGGCTACACCTTC.

The chain carries TRBV9 and TRBJ2-2; the D is unclear. CDR3 size: 16 residues. Trimming left V 0 bases short and J 0 bases short, with 9 bases between. Per the germline V gene, CDR1 is SGDLS and CDR2 is YYNGEE. CDR3 nucleotides: TGTGCCAGCAGCGTAGAAGTCCGCGCGAACACCGGGGAGCTGTTTTTT. It is translated as CASSVEVRANTGELFF.

V and J are TRBV5-1 and TRBJ2-1; D possibly corresponds to TRBD2 (6 bases). V was pared by 3 bases and J by 8 bases, with 18 bases between. Germline values: CDR1 SGHRS, CDR2 YFSETQ. This CDR3 contains 15 residues. The CDR3 protein is CASSYLAKGVDEQFF. In DNA, the CDR3 is TGCGCCAGCAGCTATCTAGCGAAAGGGGTGGATGAGCAGTTCTTC.

This chain joins TRBV6-4 and TRBJ2-1, with 13 bases lining up with TRBD2. The junction had 4 bases not matched to a gene; V was cut back by 5 bases and J by 3 bases. CDR1 MRHNA and CDR2 SNTAGT come from the germline V gene. The CDR3 is made up of 16 amino acids. The CDR3 protein is CASSRRTSGSYNEQFF. The CDR3 region has the DNA TGTGCCAGCAGTCGTAGGACTAGCGGGAGCTACAATGAGCAGTTCTTC.

The sample holds a few counts of this clone. The CDR3 sequence is CASSLQGKGEQYF. The CDR3 nucleotides are TGTGCCAGCAGCCTACAGGGAAAAGGCGAGCAGTACTTC. This rearrangement joins TRBV5-4 to TRBJ2-7; D perhaps matches TRBD1 (6 bases). The CDR3 has 13 amino acids. Deletions cut 4 bases from V and 6 bases from J, with 14 bases between. Germline V gene data show CDR1 as SGHNT and CDR2 as YYREEE (reference sequence).

This clone has a handful of counts. The chain employs TRBV5-1 and TRBJ2-1, with 8 bases lining up with TRBD2. The CDR3 length is 14 residues. Unmatched junction bases numbered 0, after V lost 0 bases and J lost 4 bases. Germline V lookup: CDR1 SGHRS, CDR2 YFSETQ. The CDR3 DNA follows: TGCGCCAGCAGCTTGGAGCGGGGGTACAATGAGCAGTTCTTC. This codes for CASSLERGYNEQFF.

The V gene is TRBV11-2, the J gene TRBJ2-7, with 12 bases matching TRBD2. The CDR3 is made up of 15 amino acids. Trimming at V came to 3 bases and at J to 5 bases, leaving 5 bases not matched to a gene. Germline values: CDR1 SGHAT, CDR2 FQNNGV. This chain's CDR3 is CASSLGTSGSHEQYV. CDR3 DNA: TGTGCCAGCAGCTTGGGGACTAGCGGGTCTCACGAGCAGTACGTC.

V usage is TRBV16 and J usage is TRBJ1-5, with D perhaps matching TRBD1 (6 bases). Trimming stripped 4 bases from V and 6 bases from J, with 16 bases between. The CDR3 covers 15 residues. The V gene's germline CDR1 is KGHSY and CDR2 FQNENV. CDR3 bases: TGTGCCAGCAGCCCAAGGGCAGGGGATAGTCAGCCCCAGCATTTT. Translating gives CASSPRAGDSQPQHF.

CDR3 bases: TGTGCCAGCAGTGAAAGGGGGGGACTAGCGGGAGTAGGCGGGGAGCTGTTTTTT. This gives the protein CASSERGGLAGVGGELFF. J is TRBJ2-2 and V is TRBV6-1; 14 bases are shared with TRBD2. J was trimmed by 7 bases and V by 2 bases; bases with no gene match: 9. This CDR3 contains 18 residues. The germline gives CDR1 MNHNS, CDR2 SASEGT.

This rearrangement joins TRBV5-1 to TRBJ1-4, with 9 bases lining up with TRBD1. V lost 4 bases to trimming and J lost 5 bases; unmatched junction nucleotides: 9. This CDR3 has 16 amino acids. The germline gives CDR1 SGHRS, CDR2 YFSETQ. CDR3 region: CASSPTGDRENEKLFF. Here the CDR3 DNA reads TGCGCCAGCAGCCCGACCGGGGACAGGGAAAATGAAAAACTGTTTTTT.

The gene calls are TRBV30 and TRBJ1-1, with D tentatively TRBD1 (6 bases). The CDR3 has 15 residues. The germline V gene has CDR1 GTSNPN and CDR2 SVGIG (reference sequence). Trimming pared 1 base from V and 2 bases from J, leaving 14 bases between. The CDR3 DNA follows: TGTGCCTGGAGTGATCCCCGCAGGGGAAACACTGAAGCTTTCTTT. Translating it yields CAWSDPRRGNTEAFF. Together with reference TRBV30 and TRBJ1-1, the CDR3 gives the full variable domain: SQTIHQWPATLVQPVGSPLSLECTVEGTSNPNLYWYRQAAGRGLQLLFYSVGIGQISSEVPQNLSASRPQDRQFILSSKKLLLSDSGFYLCAWSDPRRGNTEAFFGQGTRLTVV.

The chain couples TRBV27 to TRBJ1-2; TRBD1 matches 9 bases. The CDR3 sequence is 15 residues long. V lost 3 bases, J lost 7 bases, and 9 bases stayed unmatched. Germline values: CDR1 MNHEY, CDR2 SMNVEV (reference sequence). The CDR3 region is CASSLGQGTGGGYTF. As DNA, the CDR3 is TGTGCCAGCAGTTTGGGACAGGGAACGGGAGGTGGCTACACCTTC.

The chain carries TRBV10-1 and TRBJ2-3, with D possibly being TRBD2 (6 bases). CDR3 size: 16 residues. The V and J ends lost 5 bases and 2 bases respectively, with 17 bases between them. The V gene's germline CDR1 is WNHNN and CDR2 SYGVQD (reference sequence). CDR3 nucleotide sequence: TGCGCCAGCAGTCGTAAAGTAGCGGAACCCACAGATACGCAGTATTTT. This gives the protein CASSRKVAEPTDTQYF.

The CDR3: CASSLVWGRENIQYF. The CDR3, as DNA: TGTGCCAGCAGCTTAGTGTGGGGCCGGGAAAACATTCAGTACTTC. J is TRBJ2-4 and V is TRBV7-2, with D perhaps matching TRBD1 (5 bases). The length of the CDR3 is 15 residues. Germline V gives CDR1 SGHTA, CDR2 FQGNSA. V was cut by 1 base and J by 5 bases, with 12 bases left in between.

The gene calls are TRBV19 and TRBJ1-1, with TRBD1 identical over 12 bases. Trimming removed 4 bases from V and 3 bases from J; junction bases left unmatched: 9. This CDR3 spans 17 amino acids. Per the germline V gene, CDR1 is LNHDA and CDR2 is SQIVND (reference sequence). CDR3 sequence (DNA): TGTGCCAGTAGTACGCCGGGACAGGGGGCGAGGGACACTGAAGCTTTCTTT. Its translation: CASSTPGQGARDTEAFF.

The J gene is TRBJ2-2, the V gene TRBV4-1, with D possibly being TRBD1 (5 bases). The CDR3 spans 16 residues. The ends were cut back, 0 bases at V and 6 bases at J, with 14 bases in the middle. The germline CDR1 and CDR2 sequences are MGHRA and YSYEKL. The CDR3 DNA sequence: TGCGCCAGCAGCCAAGATGGGGCTAGTCATGCCGGGGAGCTGTTTTTT. It specifies CASSQDGASHAGELFF.

This clone occurred once. The J gene is TRBJ1-1, the V gene TRBV5-6; TRBD1 aligns across 12 bases. Per the germline V gene, CDR1 is SGHDT and CDR2 is YYEEEE. After removal of 3 bases from V and 4 bases from J, the junction contained 7 bases not matched to a gene. The CDR3 extends over 16 amino acids. The CDR3 here is CASSSGTGGWGTEAFF. CDR3 bases: TGTGCCAGCAGCTCCGGGACAGGGGGCTGGGGCACTGAAGCTTTCTTT.

This chain joins TRBV21-1 and TRBJ2-3; the table gives TRBD2 as D, unverified against the DNA. TRBV21-1 is termed a pseudogene. CDR3 length: 18 residues. The CDR3 coding sequence is TGTGCCAGCAGCCTTTATACCCTAGCGGGAGGGCCTGGAGATACGCAGTATTTT. Residues: CASSLYTLAGGPGDTQYF.

The CDR3 DNA sequence: TGTGCCAGCAGCCCAGACAGGGGGCAAGGAAACACCATATATTTT. It yields the protein CASSPDRGQGNTIYF. J is TRBJ1-3 and V is TRBV5-6; TRBD1 matches 10 bases. The V gene end was trimmed by 4 bases and the J gene end by 4 bases; junction bases not matched to a gene: 5. Germline values: CDR1 SGHDT, CDR2 YYEEEE. The CDR3 extends over 15 amino acids.

The rearrangement links TRBV13 to TRBJ2-1, with D possibly being TRBD2 (6 bases). CDR3 length: 13 residues. Germline V gives CDR1 PRHDT, CDR2 FYEKMQ (reference sequence). The ends were cut back, 5 bases at V and 8 bases at J, with 13 bases in the middle. CDR3 region: CASSPQERDEQFF. For the CDR3, the DNA is TGTGCCAGCAGCCCCCAAGAGCGGGATGAGCAGTTCTTC.

The chain is built from TRBV5-6 and TRBJ2-5, with 11 bases fitting TRBD2. Losses at the gene ends were 2 bases for V and 5 bases for J; bases not matched to a gene: 5. Germline values: CDR1 SGHDT, CDR2 YYEEEE. This CDR3 is built from 15 residues. The CDR3 sequence: CASSFVAGGRETQYF. DNA of the CDR3: TGTGCCAGCAGCTTTGTAGCGGGGGGGCGGGAGACCCAGTACTTC.

V and J are TRBV7-2 and TRBJ2-5; 8 bases align to TRBD2. TRBJ2-7 matches the DNA end more closely, so the J call is doubtful. Germline-derived CDR1 and CDR2 are SGHTA and FQGNSA. The CDR3 consists of 14 residues. In DNA, the CDR3 is TGTGCCAGCAGCCGACCGGGACTAGGTTACGAGCAGTACTTC. It yields the protein CASSRPGLGYEQYF.